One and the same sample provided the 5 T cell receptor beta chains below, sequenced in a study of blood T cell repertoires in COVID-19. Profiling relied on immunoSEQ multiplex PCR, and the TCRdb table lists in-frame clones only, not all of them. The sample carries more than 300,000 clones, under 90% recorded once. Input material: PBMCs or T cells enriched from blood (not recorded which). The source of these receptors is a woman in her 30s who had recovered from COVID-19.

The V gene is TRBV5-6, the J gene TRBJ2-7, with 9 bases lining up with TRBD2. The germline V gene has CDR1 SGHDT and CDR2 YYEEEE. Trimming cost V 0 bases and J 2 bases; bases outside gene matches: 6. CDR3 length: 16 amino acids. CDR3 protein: CASSLARGLAAYEQYF. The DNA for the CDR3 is TGTGCCAGCAGCTTGGCTAGGGGACTAGCCGCCTACGAGCAGTACTTC.

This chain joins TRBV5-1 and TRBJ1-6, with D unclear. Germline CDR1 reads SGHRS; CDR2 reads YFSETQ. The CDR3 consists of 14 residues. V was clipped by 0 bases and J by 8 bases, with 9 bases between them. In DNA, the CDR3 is TGCGCCAGCAGCTTGGTTGTCGGAGATTCACCCCTCCACTTT. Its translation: CASSLVVGDSPLHF.

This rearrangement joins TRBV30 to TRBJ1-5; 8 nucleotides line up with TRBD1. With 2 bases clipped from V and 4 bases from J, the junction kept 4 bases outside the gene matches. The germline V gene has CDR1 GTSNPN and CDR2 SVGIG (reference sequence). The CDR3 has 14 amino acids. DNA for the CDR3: TGTGCCTGGAGTCGAACAGGGGGTAATCAGCCCCAGCATTTT. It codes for CAWSRTGGNQPQHF.

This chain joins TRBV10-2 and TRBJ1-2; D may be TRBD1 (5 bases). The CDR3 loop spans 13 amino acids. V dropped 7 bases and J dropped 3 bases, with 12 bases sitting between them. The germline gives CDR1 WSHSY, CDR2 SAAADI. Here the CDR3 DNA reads TGCGCCAGCAAGCTGGGGGGGGACTATGGCTACACCTTC. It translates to CASKLGGDYGYTF.

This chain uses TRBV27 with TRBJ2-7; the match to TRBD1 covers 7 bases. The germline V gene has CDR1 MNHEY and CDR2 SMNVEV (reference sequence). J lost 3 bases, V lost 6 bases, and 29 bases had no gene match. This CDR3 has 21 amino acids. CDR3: CASSRRPPTQSDRTLYYEQYF. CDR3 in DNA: TGTGCCAGCAGCCGAAGACCGCCAACCCAATCGGACAGGACGCTCTACTACGAGCAGTACTTC.